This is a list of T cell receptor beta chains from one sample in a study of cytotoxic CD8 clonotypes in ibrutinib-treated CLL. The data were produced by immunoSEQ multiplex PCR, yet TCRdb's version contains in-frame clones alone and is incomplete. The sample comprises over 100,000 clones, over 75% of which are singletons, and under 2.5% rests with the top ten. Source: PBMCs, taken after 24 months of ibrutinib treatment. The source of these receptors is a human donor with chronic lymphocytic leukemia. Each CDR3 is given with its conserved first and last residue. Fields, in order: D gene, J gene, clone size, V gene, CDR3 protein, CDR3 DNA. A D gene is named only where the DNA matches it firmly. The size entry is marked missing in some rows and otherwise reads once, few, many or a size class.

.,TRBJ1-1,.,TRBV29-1,CSVEGWATEAFF,TGCAGCGTTGAGGGGTGGGCCACTGAAGCTTTCTTT
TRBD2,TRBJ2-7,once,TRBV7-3,CASSPQVGSGRFPYEQYF,TGTGCCAGCAGCCCGCAGGTGGGGAGCGGGAGATTTCCCTACGAGCAGTACTTC
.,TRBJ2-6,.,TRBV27,CASVWGVGSGANVLTF,TGTGCCAGCGTTTGGGGGGTCGGGTCTGGGGCCAACGTCCTGACTTTC
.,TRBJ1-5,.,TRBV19,CASSSPSGAANQPQHF,TGTGCCAGTAGTAGTCCGTCAGGGGCGGCCAATCAGCCCCAGCATTTT
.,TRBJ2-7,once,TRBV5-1,CASSLEPRGGQYF,TGCGCCAGCAGCTTGGAGCCCCGGGGAGGGCAGTACTTC
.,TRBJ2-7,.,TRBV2,CASSADSLYEQYF,TGTGCCAGCAGCGCCGACAGCCTCTACGAGCAGTACTTC
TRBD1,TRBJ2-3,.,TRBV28,CATRDSRTDTQYF,TGTGCCACCCGGGACAGTCGCACAGATACGCAGTATTTT
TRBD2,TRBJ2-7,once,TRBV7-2,CASSLREGPLYEQYF,TGTGCCAGCAGCTTAAGGGAGGGACCCCTCTACGAGCAGTACTTC
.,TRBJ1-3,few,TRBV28,CASSRHSSGNTIYF,TGTGCCAGCAGCCGACACAGCTCTGGAAACACCATATATTTT
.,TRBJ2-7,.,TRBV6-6,CASSAGYRYEQYF,TGTGCCAGCTCGGCAGGGTATAGGTACGAGCAGTACTTC
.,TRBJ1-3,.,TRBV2,CASRDLGSPGNTIYF,TGTGCCAGCAGAGATCTCGGGAGCCCTGGAAACACCATATATTTT
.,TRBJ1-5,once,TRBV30,CAWSVTPNQPQHF,TGTGCCTGGAGTGTAACCCCCAATCAGCCCCAGCATTTT
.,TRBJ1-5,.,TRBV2,CASSEALGGRNQPQHF,TGTGCCAGCAGTGAAGCGCTTGGGGGGCGGAATCAGCCCCAGCATTTT
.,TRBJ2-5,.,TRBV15,CATSRGDRGREAQYF,TGTGCCACCAGCAGAGGCGACAGGGGCCGGGAGGCCCAGTACTTC
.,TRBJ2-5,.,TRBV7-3,CASSLQGGVRETQYF,TGTGCCAGCAGCTTACAGGGTGGGGTGAGAGAGACCCAGTACTTC
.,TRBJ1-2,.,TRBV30,CAWSRDRPRGYTF,TGTGCCTGGAGTAGAGACAGACCGAGGGGCTACACCTTC
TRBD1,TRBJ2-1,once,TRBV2,CASMRDRGLFSSYNEQFF,TGTGCCAGCATGCGCGACAGGGGACTTTTCAGCTCCTACAATGAGCAGTTCTTC
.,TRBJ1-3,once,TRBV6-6,CASSKGRSGNTIYF,TGTGCCAGCAGCAAGGGACGGTCTGGAAACACCATATATTTT
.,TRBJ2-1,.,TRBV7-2,CASSPSLDEQFF,TGTGCCAGCAGCCCAAGTCTCGATGAGCAGTTCTTC
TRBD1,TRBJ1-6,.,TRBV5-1,CASSLAGGPSPLHF,TGCGCCAGCAGCTTGGCAGGGGGGCCATCACCCCTCCACTTT
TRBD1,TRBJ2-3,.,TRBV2,CASIRDSSTDTQYF,TGTGCCAGCATAAGGGACAGCTCCACAGATACGCAGTATTTT
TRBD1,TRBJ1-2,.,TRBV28,CASSATTGRYGYTF,TGTGCCAGCAGTGCGACGACAGGGCGCTATGGCTACACCTTC
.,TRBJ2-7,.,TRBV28,CASIPSGSRYEQYF,TGTGCCAGCATCCCATCGGGGTCAAGGTACGAGCAGTACTTC
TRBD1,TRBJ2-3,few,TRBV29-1,CSVDKGQGGDTQYF,TGCAGCGTTGATAAGGGACAGGGGGGAGATACGCAGTATTTT
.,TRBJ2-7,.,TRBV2,CASQGRAYEQYF,TGTGCCAGCCAGGGGAGAGCCTACGAGCAGTACTTC
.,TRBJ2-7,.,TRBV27,CASRTTDGPYEQYF,TGTGCCAGCAGAACTACCGACGGACCCTACGAGCAGTACTTC
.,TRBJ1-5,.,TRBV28,CASSPRTPGNQPQHF,TGTGCCAGCAGTCCCAGGACCCCGGGCAATCAGCCCCAGCATTTT
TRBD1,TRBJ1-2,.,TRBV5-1,CASSLAEQGNYGYTF,TGCGCCAGCAGCTTGGCGGAACAGGGGAACTATGGCTACACCTTC
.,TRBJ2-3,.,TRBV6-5,CASTPTVGARDTQYF,TGTGCCAGCACTCCCACTGTAGGGGCACGGGATACGCAGTATTTT
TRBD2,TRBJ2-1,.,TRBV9,CASSGSGRGGNEQFF,TGTGCCAGCAGCGGTAGCGGGAGGGGGGGCAATGAGCAGTTCTTC
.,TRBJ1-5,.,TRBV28,CASSTPGRGFNQPQHF,TGTGCCAGCAGTACACCGGGACGGGGGTTTAATCAGCCCCAGCATTTT
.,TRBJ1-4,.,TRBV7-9,CASSWETVTYEKLFF,TGTGCCAGCAGCTGGGAGACAGTCACTTATGAAAAACTGTTTTTT
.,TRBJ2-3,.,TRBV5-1,CASSLDGTPGTDTQYF,TGCGCCAGCAGCTTGGACGGGACACCCGGCACAGATACGCAGTATTTT
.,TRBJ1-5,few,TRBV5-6,CASSLGQRNNQPQHF,TGTGCCAGCAGCTTGGGACAGAGAAACAATCAGCCCCAGCATTTT
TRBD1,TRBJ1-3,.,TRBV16,CASSQWGQGGGNTIYF,TGTGCCAGCAGCCAATGGGGACAGGGAGGCGGAAACACCATATATTTT
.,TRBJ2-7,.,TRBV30,CAWGLVDEQYF,TGTGCCTGGGGCTTAGTAGACGAGCAGTACTTC
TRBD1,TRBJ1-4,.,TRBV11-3,CASSCETSGRGTNEKLFF,TGTGCCAGCAGCTGTGAGACATCGGGCAGGGGGACTAATGAAAAACTGTTTTTT
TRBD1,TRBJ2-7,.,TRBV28,CAITLRQGDEQYF,TGTGCCATTACCCTGAGACAGGGAGACGAGCAGTACTTC
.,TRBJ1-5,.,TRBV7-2,CASTGRAYQPQHF,TGTGCCAGCACCGGCAGGGCCTATCAGCCCCAGCATTTT
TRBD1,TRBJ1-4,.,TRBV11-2,CASSLVGQGTNEKLFF,TGTGCCAGCAGCTTAGTCGGACAGGGGACTAATGAAAAACTGTTTTTT
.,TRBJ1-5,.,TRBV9,CASSVGRDSNQPQHF,TGTGCCAGCAGCGTAGGGCGGGATAGCAATCAGCCCCAGCATTTT
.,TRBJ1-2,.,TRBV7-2,CASSSSGGYMDGYTF,TGTGCCAGCAGCTCGAGCGGAGGTTACATGGATGGCTACACCTTC
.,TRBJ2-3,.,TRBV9,CASSSGGRNTDTQYF,TGTGCCAGCTCCAGTGGGGGGAGAAACACAGATACGCAGTATTTT
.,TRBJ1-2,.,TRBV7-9,CASSLDGIPSGGYTF,TGTGCCAGCAGCTTAGATGGGATACCCTCGGGTGGCTACACCTTC
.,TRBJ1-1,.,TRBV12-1,CASSSAAAGGTEAFF,TGTGCCAGCAGCTCGGCCGCCGCCGGCGGCACTGAAGCTTTCTTT
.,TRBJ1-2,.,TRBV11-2,CASSLIVGGYGYTF,TGTGCCAGCAGCTTAATTGTGGGGGGCTACGGCTACACCTTC